This T cell receptor beta chain was identified during a study of T cells in Graves' hyperthyroidism and ophthalmopathy. Trimming pared 5 bases from V and 0 bases from J, leaving 14 bases between. The CDR3 consists of 16 residues. Per the germline V gene, CDR1 is SGHTA and CDR2 is FQGNSA. RNA transcripts served as the template for amplifying TCR beta CDR3 regions. The primer set for the first-round RT-PCR of the TCR CDR3 was HTBI. From the multiplex PCR reads, TCRdb called clonotypes with MiXCR, one entry per CDR3 protein. The sample consists of 480,000 or so distinct CDR3 sequences, 40% to 50% of them appearing once. General study points: Most clonotypes that expanded in the thyroid above 0.001 also showed up in blood. The model identified upcoming ophthalmopathy a median 6.5 months ahead of onset.

In its sample, this clonotype was seen many times. Its cognate antigen is unknown. This receptor was identified in an adult woman with Graves' disease, either hyperthyroidism or ophthalmopathy (not recorded which). This chain uses TRBV7-2 with TRBJ1-3; D perhaps matches TRBD1 (6 bases). Sequenced input: peripheral blood or thyroid tissue (not recorded which). CDR3 loop: CASSPRQASSGNTIYF. The CDR3 coding sequence is TGTGCCAGCAGCCCTAGACAGGCTTCCTCTGGAAACACCATATATTTT.